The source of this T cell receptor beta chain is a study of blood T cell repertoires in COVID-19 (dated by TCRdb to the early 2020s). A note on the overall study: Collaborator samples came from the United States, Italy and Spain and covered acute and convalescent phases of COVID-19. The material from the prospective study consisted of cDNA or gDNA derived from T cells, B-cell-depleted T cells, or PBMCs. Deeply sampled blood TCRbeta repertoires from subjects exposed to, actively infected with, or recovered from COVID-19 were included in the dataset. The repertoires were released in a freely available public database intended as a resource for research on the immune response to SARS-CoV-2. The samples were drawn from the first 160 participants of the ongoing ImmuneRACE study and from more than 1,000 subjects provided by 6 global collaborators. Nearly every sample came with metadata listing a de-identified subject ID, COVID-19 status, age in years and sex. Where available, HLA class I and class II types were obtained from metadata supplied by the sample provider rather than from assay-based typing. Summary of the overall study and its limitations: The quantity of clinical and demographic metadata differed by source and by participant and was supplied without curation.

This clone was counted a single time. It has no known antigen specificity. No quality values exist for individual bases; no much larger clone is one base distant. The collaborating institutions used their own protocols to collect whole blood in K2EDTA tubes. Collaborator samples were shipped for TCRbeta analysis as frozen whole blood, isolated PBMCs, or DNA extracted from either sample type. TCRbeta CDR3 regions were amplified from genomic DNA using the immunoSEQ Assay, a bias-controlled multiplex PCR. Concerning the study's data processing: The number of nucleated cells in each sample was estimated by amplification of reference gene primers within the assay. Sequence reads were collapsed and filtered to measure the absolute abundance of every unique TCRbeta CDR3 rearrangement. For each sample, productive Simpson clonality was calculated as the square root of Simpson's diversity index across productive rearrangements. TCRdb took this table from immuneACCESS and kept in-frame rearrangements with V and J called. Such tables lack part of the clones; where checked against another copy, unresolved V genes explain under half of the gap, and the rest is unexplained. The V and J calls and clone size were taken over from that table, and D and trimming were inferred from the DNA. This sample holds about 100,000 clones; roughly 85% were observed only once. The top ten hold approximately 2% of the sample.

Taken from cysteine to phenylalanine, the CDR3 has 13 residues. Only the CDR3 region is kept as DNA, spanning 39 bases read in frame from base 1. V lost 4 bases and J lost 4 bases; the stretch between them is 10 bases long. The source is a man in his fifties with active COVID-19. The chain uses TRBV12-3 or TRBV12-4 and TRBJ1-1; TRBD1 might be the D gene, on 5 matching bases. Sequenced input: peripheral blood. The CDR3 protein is CASSSREATEAFF. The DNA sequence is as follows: TGTGCCAGCAGTTCCAGGGAGGCCACTGAAGCTTTCTTT.